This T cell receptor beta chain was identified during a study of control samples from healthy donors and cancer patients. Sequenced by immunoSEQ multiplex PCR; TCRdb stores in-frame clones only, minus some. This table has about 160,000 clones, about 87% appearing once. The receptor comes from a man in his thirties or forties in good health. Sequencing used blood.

Here the CDR3 DNA reads TGTGCCACCAGAACAGGGGGCGTGAACACTGAAGCTTTCTTT. This translates into CATRTGGVNTEAFF. The chain has TRBV15 and TRBJ1-1; the match to TRBD1 covers 9 bases. The CDR3 spans 14 residues. CDR1 LNHNV and CDR2 YYDKDF come from the germline V gene (reference sequence). The J segment lost 0 bases and the V segment lost 6 bases, leaving 2 bases of the junction unmatched.